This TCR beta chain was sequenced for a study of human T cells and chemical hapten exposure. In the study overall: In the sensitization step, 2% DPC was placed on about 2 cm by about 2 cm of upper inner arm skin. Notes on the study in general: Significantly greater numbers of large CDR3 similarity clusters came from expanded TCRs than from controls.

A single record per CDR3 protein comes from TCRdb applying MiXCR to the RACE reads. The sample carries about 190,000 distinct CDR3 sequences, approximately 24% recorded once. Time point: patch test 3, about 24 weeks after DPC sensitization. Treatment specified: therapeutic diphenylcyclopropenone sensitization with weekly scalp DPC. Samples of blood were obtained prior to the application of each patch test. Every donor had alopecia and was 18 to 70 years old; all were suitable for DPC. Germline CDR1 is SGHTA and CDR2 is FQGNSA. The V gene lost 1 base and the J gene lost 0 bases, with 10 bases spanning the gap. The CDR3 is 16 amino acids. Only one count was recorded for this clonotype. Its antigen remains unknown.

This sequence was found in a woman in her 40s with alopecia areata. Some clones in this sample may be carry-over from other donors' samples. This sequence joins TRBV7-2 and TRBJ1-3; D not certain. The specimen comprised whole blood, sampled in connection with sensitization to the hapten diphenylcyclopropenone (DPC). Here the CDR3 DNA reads TGTGCCAGCAGCTTAGACCCCCACGGCTCTGGAAACACCATATATTTT. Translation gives CASSLDPHGSGNTIYF. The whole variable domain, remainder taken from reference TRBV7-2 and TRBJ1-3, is GAGVSQSPSNKVTEKGKDVELRCDPISGHTALYWYRQSLGQGLEFLIYFQGNSAPDKSGLPSDRFSAERTGGSVSTLTIQRTQQEDSAVYLCASSLDPHGSGNTIYFGEGSWLTVV.